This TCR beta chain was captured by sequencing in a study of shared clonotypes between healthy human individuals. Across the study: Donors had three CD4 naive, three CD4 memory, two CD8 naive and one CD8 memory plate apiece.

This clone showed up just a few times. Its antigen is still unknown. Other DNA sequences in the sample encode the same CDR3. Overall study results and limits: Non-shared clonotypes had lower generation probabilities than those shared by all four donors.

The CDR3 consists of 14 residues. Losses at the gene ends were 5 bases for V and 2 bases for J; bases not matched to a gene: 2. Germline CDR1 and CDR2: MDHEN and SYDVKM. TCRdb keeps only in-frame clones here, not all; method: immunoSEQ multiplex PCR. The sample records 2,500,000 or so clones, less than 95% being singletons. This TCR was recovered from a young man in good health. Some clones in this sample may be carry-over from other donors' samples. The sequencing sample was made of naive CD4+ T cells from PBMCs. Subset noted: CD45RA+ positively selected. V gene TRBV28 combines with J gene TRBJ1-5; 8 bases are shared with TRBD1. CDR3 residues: CASSTTGGNQPQHF. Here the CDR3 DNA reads TGTGCCAGCAGTACGACAGGGGGCAATCAGCCCCAGCATTTT.